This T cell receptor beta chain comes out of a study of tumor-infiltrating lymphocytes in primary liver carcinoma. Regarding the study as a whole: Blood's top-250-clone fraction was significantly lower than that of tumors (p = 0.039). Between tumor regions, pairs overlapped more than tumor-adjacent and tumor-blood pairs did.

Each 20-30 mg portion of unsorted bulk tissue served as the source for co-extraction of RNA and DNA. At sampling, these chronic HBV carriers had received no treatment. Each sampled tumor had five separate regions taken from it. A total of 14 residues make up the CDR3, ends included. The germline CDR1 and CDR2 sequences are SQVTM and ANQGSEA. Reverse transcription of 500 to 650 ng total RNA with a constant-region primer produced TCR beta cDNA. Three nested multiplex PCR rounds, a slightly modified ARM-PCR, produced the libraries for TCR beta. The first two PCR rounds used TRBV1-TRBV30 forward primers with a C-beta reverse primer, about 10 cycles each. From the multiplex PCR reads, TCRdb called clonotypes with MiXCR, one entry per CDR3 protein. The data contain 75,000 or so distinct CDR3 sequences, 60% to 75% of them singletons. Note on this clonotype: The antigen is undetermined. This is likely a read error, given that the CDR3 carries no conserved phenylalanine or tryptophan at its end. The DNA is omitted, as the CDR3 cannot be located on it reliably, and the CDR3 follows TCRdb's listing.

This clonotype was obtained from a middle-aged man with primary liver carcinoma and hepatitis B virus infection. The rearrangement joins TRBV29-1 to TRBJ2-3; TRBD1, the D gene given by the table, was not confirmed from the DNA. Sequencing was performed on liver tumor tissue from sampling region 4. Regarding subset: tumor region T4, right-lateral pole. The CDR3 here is CSVAPGQLTDTQYL.